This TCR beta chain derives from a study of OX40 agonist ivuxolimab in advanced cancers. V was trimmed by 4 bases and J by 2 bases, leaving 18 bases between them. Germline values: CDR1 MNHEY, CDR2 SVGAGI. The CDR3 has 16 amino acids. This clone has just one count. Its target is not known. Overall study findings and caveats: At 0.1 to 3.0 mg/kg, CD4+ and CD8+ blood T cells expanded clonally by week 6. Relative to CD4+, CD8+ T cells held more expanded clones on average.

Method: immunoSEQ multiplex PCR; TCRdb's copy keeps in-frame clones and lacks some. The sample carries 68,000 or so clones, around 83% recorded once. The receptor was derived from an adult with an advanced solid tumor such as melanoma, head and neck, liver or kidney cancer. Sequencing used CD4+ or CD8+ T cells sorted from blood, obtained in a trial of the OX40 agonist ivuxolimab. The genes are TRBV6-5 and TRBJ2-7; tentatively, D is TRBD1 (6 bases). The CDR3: CASSFKTGDFPYEQYF. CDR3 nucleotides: TGTGCCAGCAGTTTTAAGACAGGAGATTTCCCCTACGAGCAGTACTTC.